The 8 T cell receptor beta chains below all came from one sample that was sequenced in a study of blood T cell repertoires in COVID-19. TCRdb keeps only in-frame clones here, not all; method: immunoSEQ multiplex PCR. In the table there are roughly 130,000 clones, more than 90% of which are singletons. The sample taken for sequencing was peripheral blood. The receptors derive from a man between 60 and 75 years old with COVID-19, enrolled during active disease.

The chain recombines TRBV11-3 with TRBJ2-3, with D possibly matching TRBD2 (5 bases). The germline V and J ends were trimmed by 5 bases and 6 bases, with 12 bases remaining between them. The CDR3 extends over 13 amino acids. Germline V gives CDR1 SGHNT, CDR2 YENEEA. The CDR3 DNA sequence: TGTGCCAGCAGCCCTTACCCGGGGGATACGCAGTATTTT. Protein product: CASSPYPGDTQYF.

The chain joins TRBV20-1 to TRBJ2-5; possible D gene TRBD2, 5 bases. CDR3 size: 16 residues. V was cut by 3 bases and J by 0 bases, with 17 bases left in between. Germline CDR1 is DFQATT and CDR2 is SNEGSKA (reference sequence). CDR3 DNA: TGCAGTGCTAGTGCTCTGAGTAGGAGGTACCAAGAGACCCAGTACTTC. Amino acids: CSASALSRRYQETQYF.

The V and J genes are TRBV5-4 and TRBJ2-7; D perhaps matches TRBD2 (5 bases). The CDR3 extends over 15 amino acids. The V end was cut by 0 bases, the J end by 3 bases, with 13 bases between. Looked up from germline, CDR1 is SGHNT and CDR2 is YYREEE (reference sequence). This CDR3 is CASSLAKDGGYEQYF. The CDR3 DNA reads TGTGCCAGCAGCTTGGCCAAGGACGGAGGCTACGAGCAGTACTTC.

The V gene is TRBV6-5, the J gene TRBJ1-1, with a weak D call TRBD1 (5 bases). This CDR3 is 15 amino acids long. V lost 0 bases to trimming and J lost 1 base, with 9 bases between them. Germline CDR1 MNHEY, CDR2 SVGAGI. CDR3 region: CASSYSGVKNTEAFF. CDR3 DNA: TGTGCCAGCAGTTACTCAGGGGTCAAGAACACTGAAGCTTTCTTT.

This clone has a single count. The CDR3 protein is CSVARGGYTF. The CDR3 nucleotides are TGCAGCGTCGCTCGAGGGGGCTACACCTTC. V gene TRBV29-1 combines with J gene TRBJ1-2; D not certain. The CDR3 loop spans 10 amino acids. The germline gives CDR1 SQVTM, CDR2 ANQGSEA. With 6 bases removed from V and 8 bases from J, the gap between germline ends came to 10 bases. The full variable domain, its missing parts supplied by reference TRBV29-1 and TRBJ1-2, is SAVISQKPSRDICQRGTSLTIQCQVDSQVTMMFWYRQQPGQSLTLIATANQGSEATYESGFVIDKFPISRPNLTFSTLTVSNMSPEDSSIYLCSVARGGYTFGSGTRLTVV.

The J gene is TRBJ1-5, the V gene TRBV6-2 or TRBV6-3, with TRBD1 matching 8 bases. Germline V gene lookup returns CDR1 MNHEY and CDR2 SVGEGT. Trimming at V came to 2 bases and at J to 6 bases, leaving 6 bases not matched to a gene. There are 15 residues in the CDR3. CDR3 DNA sequence: TGTGCCAGCAGTTACCTCACAGGGGGTTTTCAGCCCCAGCATTTT. Its protein is CASSYLTGGFQPQHF.

A remark on this clone: A much more abundant neighbour one base away suggests this may be a read error. The V call is TRBV4-1, the J call TRBJ1-6; D may be TRBD1 (5 bases). The CDR3 totals 17 residues. The germline V gene has CDR1 MGHRA and CDR2 YSYEKL. The CDR3 region has the DNA TGCGCCAACAGCCAGGGCCCAGGGATCTCCTATAATTCACCCCTCCACTTT. This gives the protein CANSQGPGISYNSPLHF.

The chain links TRBV11-2 to TRBJ1-2; D unresolved. The germline V and J ends were trimmed by 4 bases and 7 bases, with 16 bases remaining between them. CDR3 length: 14 residues. Germline V gives CDR1 SGHAT, CDR2 FQNNGV. CDR3 amino acids: CASSSERDSSGYTF. The CDR3, as DNA: TGTGCCAGCAGCTCAGAACGGGATTCGAGTGGCTACACCTTC.